This T cell receptor beta chain was captured in a study of blood T cell repertoires in COVID-19. About the research overall: Donors in Cohort 3 counted as recovered after two negative PCRs, clearance, or symptom resolution. Sources were T cells, B-cell-depleted T cells, or PBMCs; the material itself was cDNA or gDNA.

TCRdb keeps only in-frame clones here, not all; method: immunoSEQ multiplex PCR. The profile covers 250,000 to 350,000 clones, with 88% appearing a single time and 2% to 2.5% taken by the ten largest. CDR1 and CDR2 (germline): MDHEN, SYDVKM. The ends lost 4 bases at V and 5 bases at J; junction bases unmatched: 10. The CDR3 sequence is 15 residues long. The origin of this receptor is a woman aged 55-69 years in a cohort exposed to, infected with or recovered from COVID-19 (not recorded which). The chain combines TRBV28 with TRBJ2-5; 7 bases are a match to TRBD2. The sequencing input was PBMCs or T cells enriched from blood (not recorded which). The CDR3 DNA reads TGTGCCAGCAGTTATCAGACTAGCACGGGGGAGACCCAGTACTTC. Its protein is CASSYQTSTGETQYF.